Here is one T cell receptor (beta chain) with its context. Participant-given clinical history determined each cohort assignment. Two negative PCRs, clearance, or symptom resolution had been documented for recovered Cohort 3 donors. This table comes from immunoSEQ multiplex PCR, and its TCRdb copy is limited to in-frame clones, with some not included. The data hold around 240,000 clones, with roughly 88% observed a single time. This sample is drawn from a study of blood T cell repertoires in COVID-19. Study as a whole: Some COVID-19 samples were acute and others convalescent; all came from the United States, Italy and Spain. Nucleic acid was either cDNA or gDNA, and it came from T cells, B-cell-depleted T cells, or PBMCs.

The CDR3 runs to 14 residues. Per germline, CDR1 MNHEY and CDR2 SMNVEV (reference sequence). The junction had 3 bases not matched to a gene; V was cut back by 6 bases and J by 3 bases. The sample comprised PBMCs or T cells enriched from blood (not recorded which). This clonotype was obtained from a woman between 45 and 65 years old who had recovered from COVID-19. The chain carries TRBV27 and TRBJ1-3, with 9 bases identical to TRBD1. The CDR3 protein is CASSWTGDGNTIYF. The CDR3 bases are TGTGCCAGCAGCTGGACAGGGGATGGAAACACCATATATTTT.